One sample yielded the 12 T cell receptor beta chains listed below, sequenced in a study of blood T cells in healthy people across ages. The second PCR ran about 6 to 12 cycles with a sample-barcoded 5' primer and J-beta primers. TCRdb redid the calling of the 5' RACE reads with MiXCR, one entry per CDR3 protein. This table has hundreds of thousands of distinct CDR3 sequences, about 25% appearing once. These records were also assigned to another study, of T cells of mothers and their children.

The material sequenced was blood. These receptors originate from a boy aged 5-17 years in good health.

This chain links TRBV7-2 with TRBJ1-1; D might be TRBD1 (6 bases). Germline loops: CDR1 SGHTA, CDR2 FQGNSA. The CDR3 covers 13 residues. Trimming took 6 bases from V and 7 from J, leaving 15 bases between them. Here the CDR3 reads CASRLTGFVEAFF. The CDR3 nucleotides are TGTGCCAGCAGGCTAACAGGGTTCGTTGAAGCTTTCTTT. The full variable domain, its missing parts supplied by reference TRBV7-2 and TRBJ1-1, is GAGVSQSPSNKVTEKGKDVELRCDPISGHTALYWYRQSLGQGLEFLIYFQGNSAPDKSGLPSDRFSAERTGGSVSTLTIQRTQQEDSAVYLCASRLTGFVEAFFGQGTRLTVV.

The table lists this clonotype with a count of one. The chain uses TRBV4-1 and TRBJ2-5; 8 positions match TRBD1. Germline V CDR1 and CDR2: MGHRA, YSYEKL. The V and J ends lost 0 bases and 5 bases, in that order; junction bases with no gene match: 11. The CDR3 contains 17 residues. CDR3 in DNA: TGCGCCAGCAGCCAAGATGAGGCGACAGGGGCGGGGGAGACCCAGTACTTC. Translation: CASSQDEATGAGETQYF.

The CDR3 spells CAITEGVTDTQYF. The CDR3 DNA sequence: TGTGCCATCACCGAGGGGGTCACAGATACGCAGTATTTT. The chain uses TRBV10-3 and TRBJ2-3; tentative D call: TRBD1 (6 bases). Deletions cut 7 bases from V and 2 bases from J, with 10 bases between. Germline V gives CDR1 ENHRY, CDR2 SYGVKD. The CDR3 is made up of 13 amino acids.

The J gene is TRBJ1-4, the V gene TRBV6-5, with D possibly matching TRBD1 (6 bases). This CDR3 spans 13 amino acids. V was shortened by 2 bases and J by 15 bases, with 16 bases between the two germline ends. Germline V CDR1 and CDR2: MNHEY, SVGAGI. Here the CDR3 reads CASSYGTSGELFF. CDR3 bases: TGTGCCAGCAGTTACGGGACATCGGGTGAATTGTTTTTT.

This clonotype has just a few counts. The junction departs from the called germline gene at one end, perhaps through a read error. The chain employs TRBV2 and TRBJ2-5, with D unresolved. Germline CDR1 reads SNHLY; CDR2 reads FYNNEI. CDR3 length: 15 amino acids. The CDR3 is CASSEALSERATQCF. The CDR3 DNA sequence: TGTGCCAGCAGTGAAGCGCTTAGTGAAAGGGCGACCCAGTGCTTC.

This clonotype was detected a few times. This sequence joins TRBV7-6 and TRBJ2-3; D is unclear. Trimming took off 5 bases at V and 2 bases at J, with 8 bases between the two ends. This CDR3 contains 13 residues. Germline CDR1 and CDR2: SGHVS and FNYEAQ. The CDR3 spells CASSVPLTDTQYF. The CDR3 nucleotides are TGTGCCAGCAGCGTACCCCTCACAGATACGCAGTATTTT.

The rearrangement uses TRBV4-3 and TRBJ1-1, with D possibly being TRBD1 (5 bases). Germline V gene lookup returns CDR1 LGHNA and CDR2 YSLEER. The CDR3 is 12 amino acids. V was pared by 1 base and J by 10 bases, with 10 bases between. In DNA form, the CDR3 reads TGCGCCAGCAGCCAAGGGGGGTATGGAGCTTTCTTT. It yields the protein CASSQGGYGAFF.

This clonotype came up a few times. The CDR3, as DNA: TGCAGCGGACAGGCTCTGAACACTGAAGCTTTCTTT. This gives the protein CSGQALNTEAFF. The V gene is TRBV29-1, the J gene TRBJ1-1, with a possible D match to TRBD1 (6 bases). Germline values: CDR1 SQVTM, CDR2 ANQGSEA. Trimming took 7 bases from V and 0 from J, leaving 9 bases between them. The CDR3 has 12 amino acids.

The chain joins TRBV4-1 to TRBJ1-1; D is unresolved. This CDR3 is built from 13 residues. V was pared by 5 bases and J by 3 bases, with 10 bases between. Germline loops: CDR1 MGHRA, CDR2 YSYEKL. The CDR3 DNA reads TGCGCCAGCAGCTCACACTTGGACACTGAAGCTTTCTTT. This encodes CASSSHLDTEAFF.

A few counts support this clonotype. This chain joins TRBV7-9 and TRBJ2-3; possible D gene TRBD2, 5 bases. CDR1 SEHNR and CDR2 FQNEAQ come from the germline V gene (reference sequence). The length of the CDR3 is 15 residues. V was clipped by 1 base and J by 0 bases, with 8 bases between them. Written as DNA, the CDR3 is TGTGCCAGCAGCTTAGAGCGGACTAGCACAGATACGCAGTATTTT. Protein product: CASSLERTSTDTQYF.

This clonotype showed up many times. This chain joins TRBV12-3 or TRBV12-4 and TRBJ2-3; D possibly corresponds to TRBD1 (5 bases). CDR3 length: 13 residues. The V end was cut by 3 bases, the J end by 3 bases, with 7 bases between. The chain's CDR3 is CASSFGATDTQYF. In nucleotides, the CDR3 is TGTGCCAGCAGTTTTGGGGCAACAGATACGCAGTATTTT.

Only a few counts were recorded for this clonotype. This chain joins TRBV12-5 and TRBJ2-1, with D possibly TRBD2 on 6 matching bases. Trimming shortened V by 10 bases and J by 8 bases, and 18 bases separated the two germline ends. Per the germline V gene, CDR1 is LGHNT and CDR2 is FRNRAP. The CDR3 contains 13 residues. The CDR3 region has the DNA TGTGCTACCGAACAGCCCGGGGGACATGAGCAGTTCTTC. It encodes CATEQPGGHEQFF.